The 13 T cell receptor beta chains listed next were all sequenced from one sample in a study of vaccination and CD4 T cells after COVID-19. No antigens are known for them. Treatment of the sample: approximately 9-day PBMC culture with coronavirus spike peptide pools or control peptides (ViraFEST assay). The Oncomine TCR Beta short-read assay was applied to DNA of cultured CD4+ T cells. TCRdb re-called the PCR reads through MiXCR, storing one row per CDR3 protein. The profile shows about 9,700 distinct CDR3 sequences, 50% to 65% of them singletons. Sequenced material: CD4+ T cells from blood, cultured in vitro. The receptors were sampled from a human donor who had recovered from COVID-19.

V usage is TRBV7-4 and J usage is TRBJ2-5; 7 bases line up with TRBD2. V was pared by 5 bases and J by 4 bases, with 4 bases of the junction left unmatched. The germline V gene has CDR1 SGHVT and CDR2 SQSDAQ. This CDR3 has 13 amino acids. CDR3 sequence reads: CASSVGLGETQYF. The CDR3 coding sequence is TGTGCCAGCAGCGTAGGACTAGGAGAGACCCAGTACTTC.

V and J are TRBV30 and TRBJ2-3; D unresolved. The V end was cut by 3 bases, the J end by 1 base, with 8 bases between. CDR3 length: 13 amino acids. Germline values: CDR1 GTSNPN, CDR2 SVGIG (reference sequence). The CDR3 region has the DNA TGTGCCTGGAGCCCTGCGGGCACAGATACGCAGTATTTT. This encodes CAWSPAGTDTQYF.

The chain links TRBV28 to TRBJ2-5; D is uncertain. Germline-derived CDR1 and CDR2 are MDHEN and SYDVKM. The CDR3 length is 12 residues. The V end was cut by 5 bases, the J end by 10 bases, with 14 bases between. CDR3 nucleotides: TGTGCCAGCAGTCCCCCGGCACAAATCCAGTACTTC. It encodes CASSPPAQIQYF.

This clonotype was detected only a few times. The CDR3 bases are TGTGCCAGCAGAGCCGACGGGATACCGCAAGGGGGTTATGGCTACACCTTC. It specifies CASRADGIPQGGYGYTF. V is TRBV25-1 and J is TRBJ1-2; perhaps TRBD1 as D (6 bases). This CDR3 has 17 residues. Germline V CDR1 and CDR2: MGHDK, SYGVNS. V lost 6 bases, J lost 5 bases, and 25 bases lay in between.

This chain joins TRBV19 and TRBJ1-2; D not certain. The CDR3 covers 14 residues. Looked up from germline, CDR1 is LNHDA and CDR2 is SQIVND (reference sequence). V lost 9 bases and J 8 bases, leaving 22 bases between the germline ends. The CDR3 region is CASDGLASQRGYTF. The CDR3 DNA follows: TGTGCCAGCGACGGACTCGCGAGCCAGAGGGGCTACACCTTC.

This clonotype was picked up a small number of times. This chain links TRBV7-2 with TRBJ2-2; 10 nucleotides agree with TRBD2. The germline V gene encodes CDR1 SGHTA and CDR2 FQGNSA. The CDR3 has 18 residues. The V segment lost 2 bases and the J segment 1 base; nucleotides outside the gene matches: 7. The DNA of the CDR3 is TGTGCCAGCAGCTTAATGTCGGTAGCGGGGGGGAACACCGGGGAGCTGTTTTTT. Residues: CASSLMSVAGGNTGELFF. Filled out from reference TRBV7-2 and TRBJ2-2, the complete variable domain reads GAGVSQSPSNKVTEKGKDVELRCDPISGHTALYWYRQSLGQGLEFLIYFQGNSAPDKSGLPSDRFSAERTGGSVSTLTIQRTQQEDSAVYLCASSLMSVAGGNTGELFFGEGSRLTVL.

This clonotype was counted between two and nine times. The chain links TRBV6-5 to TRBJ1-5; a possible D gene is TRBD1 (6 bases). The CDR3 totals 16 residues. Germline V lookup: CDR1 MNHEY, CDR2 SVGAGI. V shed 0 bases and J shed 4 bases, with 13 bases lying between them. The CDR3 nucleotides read TGTGCCAGCAGTTACTCTCCGGCAGGGGCGAATCAGCCCCAGCATTTT. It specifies CASSYSPAGANQPQHF.

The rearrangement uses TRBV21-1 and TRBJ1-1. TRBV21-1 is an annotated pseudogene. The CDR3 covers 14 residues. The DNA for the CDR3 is TGTGCCAGTTTAACCTCCAGGGCCCCCACTGAAGCTTTCTTT. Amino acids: CASLTSRAPTEAFF.

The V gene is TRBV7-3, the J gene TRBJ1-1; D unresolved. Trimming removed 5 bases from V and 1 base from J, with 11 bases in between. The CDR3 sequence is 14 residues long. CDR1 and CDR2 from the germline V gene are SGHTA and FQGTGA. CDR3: CASSLRRSNTEAFF. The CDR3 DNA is TGTGCCAGCAGCCTCCGACGGTCGAACACTGAAGCTTTCTTT. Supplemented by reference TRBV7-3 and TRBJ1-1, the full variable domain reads GAGVSQTPSNKVTEKGKYVELRCDPISGHTALYWYRQSLGQGPEFLIYFQGTGAADDSGLPNDRFFAVRPEGSVSTLKIQRTERGDSAVYLCASSLRRSNTEAFFGQGTRLTVV.

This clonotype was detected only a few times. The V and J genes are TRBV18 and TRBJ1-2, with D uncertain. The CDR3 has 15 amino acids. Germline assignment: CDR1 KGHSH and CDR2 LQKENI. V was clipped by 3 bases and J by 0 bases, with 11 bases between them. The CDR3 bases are TGTGCCAGCTCACCGGCCGGAGCAGCTAACTATGGCTACACCTTC. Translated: CASSPAGAANYGYTF.

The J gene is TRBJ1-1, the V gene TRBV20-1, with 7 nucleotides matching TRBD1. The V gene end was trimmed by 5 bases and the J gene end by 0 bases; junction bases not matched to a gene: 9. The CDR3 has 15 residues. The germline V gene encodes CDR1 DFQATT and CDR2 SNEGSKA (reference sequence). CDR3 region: CSAQDPTGMNTEAFF. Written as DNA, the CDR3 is TGCAGTGCTCAGGATCCGACAGGGATGAACACTGAAGCTTTCTTT.

The chain's CDR3 is CAISGQGVQPQHF. The DNA for the CDR3 is TGTGCCATCAGCGGACAGGGCGTTCAGCCCCAGCATTTT. The chain couples TRBV10-3 to TRBJ1-5; 8 bases align to TRBD1. The CDR3 sequence is 13 residues long. The germline V gene has CDR1 ENHRY and CDR2 SYGVKD. Trimming at V came to 6 bases and at J to 6 bases, leaving 4 bases not matched to a gene.

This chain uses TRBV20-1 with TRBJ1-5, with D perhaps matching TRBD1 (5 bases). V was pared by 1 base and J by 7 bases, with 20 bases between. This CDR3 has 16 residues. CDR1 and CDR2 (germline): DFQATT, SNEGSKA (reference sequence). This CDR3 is CSARVPGRSGGQPQHF. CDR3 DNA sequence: TGCAGTGCTAGAGTCCCGGGACGATCGGGAGGGCAGCCCCAGCATTTT.